Listed below are T cell receptor beta chains from one sample, sequenced in a study of blood T cell repertoires in COVID-19. Only in-frame clones appear in the TCRdb table, and some are missing; sequencing was by immunoSEQ multiplex PCR. The data contain under 300,000 clones, 88% of them singletons. The sample comprised peripheral blood. Receptors originate from a woman aged 35 to 49 who had recovered from COVID-19. The conserved cysteine and the conserved F or W are not part of the CDR3 here. Clone size appears in some rows only: once, few, many, or a class for an expanded clone.

V	J	size	CDR3
TRBV2	TRBJ1-2	-	ASSPWTGGINYGYT
TRBV24-1	TRBJ2-7	-	ATSDFPLLAGGLEQY
TRBV28	TRBJ2-1	-	ASRVSGQGATGSSYNEQF
TRBV5-1	TRBJ1-2	once	ASSLGTGGGYT
TRBV29-1	TRBJ2-1	-	SVQGLAGAYNEQF
TRBV18	TRBJ2-3	once	ASSPGTSGSGTDTQY
TRBV20-1	TRBJ2-1	once	SASFPGYNEQF
TRBV29-1	TRBJ2-3	-	SVEPADTQY
TRBV7-9	TRBJ1-2	-	ASSLAGGYGYT
TRBV30	TRBJ2-1	-	AWSRGGSYNEQF
TRBV10-3	TRBJ2-5	-	AIRIGGSETQY
TRBV7-6	TRBJ2-3	-	ASSPMDRADTQY
TRBV7-2	TRBJ1-6	once	ASSFGATGSPLH
TRBV7-2	TRBJ2-5	-	ASSLTTGTGSGTQY
TRBV3-1/TRBV3-2	TRBJ2-1	once	ASSQGLAGGPEQF
TRBV10-2	TRBJ2-2	-	ASSEGRTGELF
TRBV3-1/TRBV3-2	TRBJ2-5	-	ASSQDRGLETQY
TRBV6-1	TRBJ2-2	once	ASSEPFTREDNTGELF
TRBV29-1	TRBJ1-4	-	SVDDFQGGKLF
TRBV19	TRBJ2-7	-	ASSKLAGSYEQY
TRBV11-3	TRBJ2-7	-	ASSLETLDFYEQY
TRBV6-5	TRBJ2-7	-	ASSYSTSGGYEQY
TRBV6-5	TRBJ1-3	-	ASSYSTSLGNTIY
TRBV4-2	TRBJ1-5	-	ASSHTGTQAGRNQPQH
TRBV4-3	TRBJ2-2	-	ASSPRTMNTGELF
TRBV7-9	TRBJ2-7	few	ASSPEGTGTDEQY
TRBV7-9	TRBJ2-1	-	ASSLVAGGTSEQF
TRBV25-1	TRBJ1-2	-	ASIRTGEYGYT
TRBV5-4	TRBJ2-5	-	ASSPIWLAGEQETQY
TRBV5-1	TRBJ2-3	-	ASSLYSSTDTQY
TRBV27	TRBJ2-7	-	ASSSTTGIDEQY
TRBV7-2	TRBJ2-2	-	ASSLAGTVNTGELF
TRBV5-6	TRBJ2-7	-	ASRELESYEQY
TRBV7-2	TRBJ1-5	few	ASSSLDRANQPQH
TRBV28	TRBJ1-5	-	ASTVSLQPQH
TRBV28	TRBJ2-4	once	ASSLERRRDIQY
TRBV30	TRBJ2-7	-	AWRQDRSSYEQY
TRBV9	TRBJ2-1	-	ASSPLPAGINEQF
TRBV5-8	TRBJ2-5	-	ASSLSDRGETQY
TRBV19	TRBJ1-2	-	ASSPKDSPTNYGYT
TRBV6-5	TRBJ2-5	-	ASRPSRGQETQY
TRBV4-3	TRBJ2-7	-	ASSQDPVDEQY